The entry below describes one T cell receptor (beta chain). The table came from immunoSEQ multiplex PCR; TCRdb's copy has only in-frame clones and leaves some out. The table shows some 150,000 clones, with 70% to 90% occurring only once. This sample was included in a study of blood T cell repertoires in COVID-19. The germline V gene encodes CDR1 KGHSH and CDR2 LQKENI. The CDR3 totals 18 residues. With 4 bases clipped from V and 3 bases from J, the junction kept 13 bases outside the gene matches. The sequence was collected from a man between 60 and 75 years old with acute or convalescent COVID-19. Sequencing was performed on peripheral blood. The chain is built from TRBV18 and TRBJ2-3, with 10 nucleotides matching TRBD1. This CDR3 is CASSQFSMGQGKTDTQYF. CDR3 nucleotides: TGTGCCAGCTCACAGTTCTCAATGGGACAGGGGAAAACAGATACGCAGTATTTT.